Following are 9 T cell receptor beta chains from one sample sequenced in a study of T cells in Graves' hyperthyroidism and ophthalmopathy. The CDR3 regions of TCR beta were amplified from RNA transcripts. A set of HTBI primers served as the primers for a first-round RT-PCR of the TCR CDR3. TCRdb analysed the multiplex PCR reads with MiXCR anew, one entry per CDR3 protein. The data show 500,000 to 800,000 distinct CDR3 sequences, about 45% seen once. Material for sequencing was peripheral blood or thyroid tissue (not recorded which). Receptor source: an adult man with Graves' disease, either hyperthyroidism or ophthalmopathy (not recorded which).

This clonotype was seen at least ten times. This rearrangement joins TRBV5-1 to TRBJ1-4; a weak D match, TRBD1 (6 bases). CDR3 length: 14 amino acids. The ends were cut back, 0 bases at V and 6 bases at J, with 9 bases in the middle. Germline V CDR1 and CDR2: SGHRS, YFSETQ. CDR3 DNA: TGCGCCAGCAGCTTGGAGGCAGGGGATGAAAAACTGTTTTTT. Amino acids: CASSLEAGDEKLFF.

The count of this clonotype is one. This chain connects TRBV12-3 or TRBV12-4 to TRBJ1-1, with 8 positions matching TRBD1. V lost 9 bases and J lost 8; bases outside the gene matches: 11. This CDR3 has 13 amino acids. This chain's CDR3 is CASDRDRFGEAFF. CDR3 DNA sequence: TGTGCCAGTGACCGGGACAGGTTTGGGGAAGCTTTCTTT.

This clonotype occurred a few times. The chain is built from TRBV24-1 and TRBJ2-3; no clear D. CDR1 is KGHDR and CDR2 is SFDVKD in the germline V gene. The CDR3 is 12 amino acids. Trimming pared 6 bases from V and 5 bases from J, leaving 8 bases between. The CDR3 loop is CATSNWGDTQYF. The CDR3 DNA reads TGTGCCACCAGTAACTGGGGAGATACGCAGTATTTT.

The V and J genes are TRBV20-1 and TRBJ2-7; TRBD1 or TRBD2 may be the D gene (5 bases each). The germline V gene has CDR1 DFQATT and CDR2 SNEGSKA (reference sequence). V was trimmed by 0 bases and J by 2 bases, leaving 14 bases between them. This CDR3 is 15 amino acids long. The CDR3 here is CSARDPGTVTYEQYF. DNA of the CDR3: TGCAGTGCTAGAGATCCCGGGACGGTGACCTACGAGCAGTACTTC.

This chain links TRBV7-8 with TRBJ1-2, with 9 nucleotides matching TRBD1. Per the germline V gene, CDR1 is SGHVS and CDR2 is FQNEAQ. The CDR3 covers 14 residues. Trimming at V came to 4 bases and at J to 4 bases, leaving 4 bases not matched to a gene. CDR3 protein: CASSWTGEGYGYTF. In DNA form, the CDR3 reads TGTGCCAGCAGCTGGACAGGGGAGGGCTATGGCTACACCTTC.

This clonotype has only a few counts. J is TRBJ2-2 and V is TRBV7-9; TRBD1 might be the D (6 bases). The germline gives CDR1 SEHNR, CDR2 FQNEAQ (reference sequence). The CDR3 has 15 residues. Trimming removed 1 base at V and 3 bases at J, with 9 bases between. CDR3 region: CASSLGGLDTGELFF. The CDR3, as DNA: TGTGCCAGCAGCTTAGGGGGGCTGGACACCGGGGAGCTGTTTTTT.

This clonotype has ten or more counts. This chain uses TRBV29-1 with TRBJ1-1, with a weak D call TRBD1 (5 bases). V was pared by 4 bases and J by 3 bases, with 12 bases between. Germline lookup yields CDR1 SQVTM and CDR2 ANQGSEA. The CDR3 covers 13 residues. As DNA, the CDR3 is TGCAGCGTTGTCAGGGCGGTGGACACTGAAGCTTTCTTT. Translation: CSVVRAVDTEAFF.

This clonotype was seen more than once but under ten times. The chain links TRBV10-3 to TRBJ2-6; TRBD2 matches at 14 bases. CDR3 length: 15 residues. Germline loops: CDR1 ENHRY, CDR2 SYGVKD. After removal of 2 bases from V and 11 bases from J, the junction contained 2 bases not matched to a gene. Here the CDR3 reads CAISEGTSGSYVLTF. The CDR3 coding sequence is TGTGCCATCAGTGAGGGGACTAGCGGGAGCTACGTCCTGACTTTC.

This clonotype was recorded a few times. The chain links TRBV10-3 to TRBJ2-7; TRBD1 agrees at 7 bases. This CDR3 comprises 16 residues. V was pared by 3 bases and J by 2 bases, with 10 bases of the junction left unmatched. Germline-derived CDR1 and CDR2 are ENHRY and SYGVKD. CDR3 protein: CAISDPQGQVPYEQYF. For the CDR3, the DNA is TGTGCCATCAGTGATCCCCAAGGACAGGTTCCCTACGAGCAGTACTTC.